This TCR beta chain was documented in a study of blood T cell repertoires in COVID-19. This clone was seen a single time. TCRdb keeps only in-frame clones here, not all; method: immunoSEQ multiplex PCR. The sample records about 200,000 clones, around 82% being singletons. This receptor was obtained from a woman aged 60 to 75 with acute COVID-19. Sequencing was done on a sample of PBMCs or T cells enriched from blood (not recorded which).

CDR3 bases: TGTGCCAGCAGCTTAGAACAGGGCTATGAGCAGTTCTTC. Translation: CASSLEQGYEQFF. The rearrangement uses TRBV11-3 and TRBJ2-1; D is possibly TRBD1 (6 bases). CDR1 and CDR2 (germline): SGHNT, YENEEA. The CDR3 is 13 residues long. The germline V and J ends were trimmed by 0 bases and 8 bases, with 8 bases remaining between them.